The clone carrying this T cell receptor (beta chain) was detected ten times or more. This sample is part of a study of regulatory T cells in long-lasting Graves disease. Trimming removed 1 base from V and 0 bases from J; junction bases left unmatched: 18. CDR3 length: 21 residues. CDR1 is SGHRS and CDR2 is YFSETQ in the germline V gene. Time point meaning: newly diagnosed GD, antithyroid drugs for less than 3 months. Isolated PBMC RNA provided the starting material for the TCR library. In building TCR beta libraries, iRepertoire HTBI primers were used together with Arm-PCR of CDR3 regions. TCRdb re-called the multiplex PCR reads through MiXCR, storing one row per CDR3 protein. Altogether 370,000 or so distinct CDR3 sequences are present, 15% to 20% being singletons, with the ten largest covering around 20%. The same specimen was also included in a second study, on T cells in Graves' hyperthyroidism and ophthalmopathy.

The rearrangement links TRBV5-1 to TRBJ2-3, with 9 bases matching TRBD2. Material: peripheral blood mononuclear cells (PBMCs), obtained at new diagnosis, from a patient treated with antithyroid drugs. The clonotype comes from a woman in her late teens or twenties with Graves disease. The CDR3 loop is CASSLPASNSGTSHSTDTQYF. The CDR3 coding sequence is TGCGCCAGCAGCTTGCCCGCGTCCAACTCCGGGACTAGCCACAGCACAGATACGCAGTATTTT.